This T cell receptor (beta chain) was found in a study of T cell changes during pregnancy in multiple sclerosis. This CDR3 comprises 13 residues. V was shortened by 6 bases and J by 7 bases, with 10 bases between the two germline ends. Per germline, CDR1 SGHTA and CDR2 FQGNSA. This table comes from immunoSEQ multiplex PCR, and its TCRdb copy is limited to in-frame clones, with some not included. The sample holds about 80,000 clones, about 90% seen once. This clone was picked up a small number of times. The rearrangement links TRBV7-2 to TRBJ1-6, with unresolved D. This clonotype was sampled from a female donor with multiple sclerosis, enrolled in a pregnancy study. Specimen: peripheral blood, collected before pregnancy. The DNA of the CDR3 is TGTGCCAGCAGTCCAGGTCCCAATTCACCCCTCCACTTT. It specifies CASSPGPNSPLHF.